Included here is one TCR beta chain sequence, with context. Its antigen remains undetermined. The input lacks base qualities; no much larger clone sits a single base away. The data belong to a study of blood T cell repertoires in COVID-19 (dated by TCRdb to 2018 to 2020). As for the study more broadly: The collaborator samples originated in the United States, Italy and Spain and spanned the acute and convalescent phases of COVID-19. Nearly every sample came with metadata listing a de-identified subject ID, COVID-19 status, age in years and sex. The repertoires were released in a freely available public database meant as a resource for research on the immune response to SARS-CoV-2. The material from the prospective study consisted of cDNA or gDNA derived from T cells, B-cell-depleted T cells, or PBMCs. Subjects who had been exposed to COVID-19, were actively infected with it, or had recovered from it provided the deeply sampled blood TCRbeta repertoires that made up the dataset. Where available, HLA class I and class II types were taken from metadata supplied by the sample provider and were not determined by assay-based typing. The samples were drawn from the first 160 participants of the ongoing ImmuneRACE study and from some 1,300 subjects provided by 6 global collaborators.

V drops 0 bases and J drops 2 bases, leaving 10 bases in between. Taken from the germline V gene (reference sequence), the CDR1 and CDR2 loops are MNHEY and SMNVEV. Inclusive of the bounding cysteine and phenylalanine, the CDR3 is 16 residues long. Only CDR3 DNA is held: 48 bases, read in frame from base 1. TCRbeta CDR3 regions were amplified from genomic DNA by means of the immunoSEQ Assay, a bias-controlled multiplex PCR. Concerning the study's data processing: Within the assay, amplification of reference gene primers was used to estimate how many nucleated cells each sample contained. Sequence reads were collapsed and filtered to measure the absolute abundance of every unique TCRbeta CDR3 rearrangement. For each sample, productive Simpson clonality was calculated by taking the square root of Simpson's diversity index across productive rearrangements. Entries here come from immuneACCESS through TCRdb and include only in-frame sequences with V and J called. Some clones fail to appear in such tables; in the studies checked, an unresolved V gene covers under half of the shortfall, and the cause of the remainder is unknown. V and J calls plus clone size are reproduced from that table; the DNA served to infer D and trimming. This sample lists approximately 110,000 clones; 69% were detected once. The ten most abundant clones make up about 6% of the sample.

The collaborating institutions used their own protocols to collect whole blood in K2EDTA tubes. For TCRbeta analysis, collaborators shipped samples in one of three forms: frozen whole blood, isolated PBMCs, or DNA extracted from either of those sample types. What the research found in general, with its limitations: How much clinical and demographic metadata was included differed by source and by participant, and the metadata was provided uncurated.

The TCR was taken from a man at least 80 years old with acute or convalescent COVID-19. Input material: peripheral blood. The chain was built from TRBV27 and TRBJ2-2, and TRBD2 may be the D gene, going by 6 matching bases. The bases read TGTGCCAGCAGTTTATCCGGGAGCGGAAACACCGGGGAGCTGTTTTTT. Its amino acids are CASSLSGSGNTGELFF.